This T cell receptor beta chain came from a study of TIL therapy for anti-PD-1-resistant metastatic lung cancer. The immunoSEQ assay was v3. The repertoire was sequenced with immunoSEQ multiplex PCR; TCRdb's copy has only in-frame clones and lacks some. Among 6,500 to 9,000 clones listed, roughly 70% were seen once. Time point defined: pre-treatment sample, taken before nivolumab and TIL therapy. Pleural nodules or supraclavicular lymph nodes made up most of the excised metastases sampled. After removal of 5 bases from V and 1 base from J, the junction contained 7 bases not matched to a gene. The CDR3 totals 15 residues. Germline V gene data show CDR1 as GTSNPN and CDR2 as SVGIG (reference sequence).

This TCR was sampled from a person between 25 and 80 years old with non-small cell lung cancer. The genes are TRBV30 and TRBJ2-7; TRBD1 matches at 11 bases. The sequences come from tumor tissue, collected at baseline. The CDR3 coding sequence is TGTGCCTGGGACAAAGGACAGGGGGCTTCCTACGAGCAGTACTTC. Protein: CAWDKGQGASYEQYF.